This T cell receptor beta chain comes out of a study of radiation and T cells in renal cell carcinoma (dated by TCRdb to the early 2020s). Context from the whole study: The samples were obtained from a clinical trial, where primary renal cell carcinomas were treated with 15 Gy stereotactic body radiation therapy and then removed by nephrectomy 4 weeks afterward. A total of 4 million to 5 million unique CDR3 nucleotide sequences, encoding more than 2 million unique CDR3 amino acid sequences, were found across all 50 or so samples. In total, about 50 samples, comprising 26 tumors and some 27 peripheral blood samples, were subjected to TCR beta sequencing. The paper as a whole reports these results and caveats: Top tumor clonotypes rose in blood from baseline to 2 weeks post-radiation, then contracted by 4 weeks, suggesting transient expansion of tumor-resident clones. Because pretreatment tumor biopsies were not available, the study could not determine whether clonotypes were already present within the tumor at baseline. Tracking of blood repertoire dynamics stopped at roughly 29 days after treatment, with no follow-up past that point. Effects of radiation dose or scheduling on the TCR repertoire could not be addressed with the single-armed trial design.

About this clone: No cognate antigen has been identified for it. No per-base quality is available; no much larger clone lies one base away.

At the junction V is shortened by 5 bases and J by 4 bases, with 15 bases in between. There are 15 amino acids in the CDR3, from cysteine to phenylalanine inclusive. CDR3 DNA is the only sequence kept; it has 45 bases, read in frame from the first base. From the germline V gene (reference sequence), CDR1 is MNHEY and CDR2 is SMNVEV. Following the manufacturer's recommendations, the immunoSEQ kit was used to generate TCR beta libraries from genomic DNA. To prepare libraries, a first multiplex PCR with proprietary primers was run, followed by a second PCR that added unique barcodes, and a bead cleanup was done after each round. Each sample batch included a kit-provided positive control reaction and a negative control reaction. The final libraries were assessed on an Agilent 4200 TapeStation D1000 ScreenTape, pooled by volume, and quantified by qPCR. Sequencing ran on an Illumina NextSeq500 with a MidOutput 150-cycle cartridge, using 156 Read1 and 15 Index1 cycles with kit custom primers. The pooled library was loaded at 0.9 to 1 pM with a roughly 20% PhiX control spike-in. The study's own analysis went as follows. Vendor-processed data were analyzed in R, with a clonotype defined as all T cells sharing the same CDR3 nucleotide sequence. In the clone abundance analyses, frequencies in each sample were normalized to that sample's 10,000 most abundant clones. Before analysis, public T cell clones were removed, and these numbered fewer than six per sample on average. Tumor-enriched clonotypes and baseline blood-enriched clonotypes were defined as those with an abundance difference of at least 32-fold between compartments. A beta-binomial differential abundance model was applied to find clonotypes that expanded or contracted between blood time points. Tumor-blood repertoire similarity was measured with the Baroni-Urbani and Buser coefficient, and group comparisons used two-tailed Wilcoxon tests in R. TCRdb took over this immuneACCESS table, retaining in-frame rearrangements with V and J assigned. Such tables are incomplete; in checked studies, under half of the missing clones stem from an unresolved V gene, and the remainder is unexplained. The V and J calls and the clone size are those of that table, but D and trimming were determined from the DNA. This sample has 120,000 to 150,000 clones in its table, and roughly 85% of those were observed once. Of the sample, approximately 22% falls within the top ten clones.

The time point label of this sample denotes: baseline pretreatment blood. Sample treatment or condition, as interpreted from the label and publication: 15 Gy SBRT to primary tumor, nephrectomy 4 weeks later. To track tumor-enriched clonotypes, serial peripheral blood was sampled from radiation-treated patients at baseline and at 2 weeks and 4 weeks after SBRT. All patients had renal cell carcinoma with clear cell pathology. The QIAamp DNA Blood Mini Kit (Qiagen) was used to prepare genomic DNA for TCR sequencing. The analyses included only samples that passed all quality control checks. The starting material was blood, obtained from a patient whose treatment included radiotherapy and nephrectomy. This receptor was obtained from a woman in her forties or fifties with renal cell carcinoma. This chain is built from TRBV27 and TRBJ1-3, and the D gene may be TRBD1, 6 bases matching. The nucleotides read TGTGCCAGCAGTCCCCACAGGGTAGCCGGAAACACCATATATTTT. This gives the protein CASSPHRVAGNTIYF.